This T cell receptor beta chain is from a study of radiotherapy plus CTLA-4 blockade in lung cancer. Study summary: Objective responses were observed in 15% to 20% of patients, and disease control was achieved by approximately 30%.

The repertoire was sequenced with immunoSEQ multiplex PCR; TCRdb's copy has only in-frame clones and lacks some. Of around 44,000 clones listed, 86% were seen once; the top ten hold about a sixth. The study, taken as a whole, reports: Interferon-beta and early blood T cell clone dynamics reportedly predicted response best.

Remarks on this clone: What it recognizes is unknown.

This TCR was recovered from a human donor with non-small cell lung cancer that progressed on radiotherapy plus ipilimumab. Some clones in this sample may be carry-over from other donors' samples. The material was peripheral blood, obtained from a patient treated with radiotherapy plus ipilimumab.

This CDR3 reads CASVWGRGPYNEQFF. The CDR3 bases are TGTGCTAGTGTCTGGGGGCGGGGGCCTTACAATGAGCAGTTCTTC. The chain links TRBV12-5 to TRBJ2-1; D perhaps matches TRBD2 (7 bases). This CDR3 contains 15 residues. V dropped 7 bases and J dropped 4 bases, with 17 bases sitting between them. CDR1 is LGHNT, CDR2 FRNRAP, per germline. Filled out from reference TRBV12-5 and TRBJ2-1, the complete variable domain reads DARVTQTPRHKVTEMGQEVTMRCQPILGHNTVFWYRQTMMQGLELLAYFRNRAPLDDSGMPKDRFSAEMPDATLATLKIQPSEPRDSAVYFCASVWGRGPYNEQFFGPGTRLTVL.